This T cell receptor (beta chain) appears in the sequencing data of a study of shared clonotypes between healthy human individuals. Study results and limitations: Expectations were that clonotype sharing among donors would be affected by sequencing depth. The four-donor shared clonotypes exceeded non-shared clonotypes in generation probability, with non-shared ones scoring lower.

The trim removed 7 bases at V and 3 bases at J, leaving 6 bases unmatched. This CDR3 has 15 amino acids. Germline loops: CDR1 SNHLY, CDR2 FYNNEI. Repertoires were generated with immunoSEQ multiplex PCR, while TCRdb's copy carries only in-frame clones and drops some. The sample carries approximately 1.4 million clones, 95% to 99% recorded once. Notes on this clone: Antigen specificity is unknown.

Sequences were obtained from naive CD4+ T cells sorted from blood. Subset defined: CD45RA+ positively selected. This TCR derives from a man aged 25 to 45 in good health. This rearrangement joins TRBV2 to TRBJ1-5; 10 nucleotides match TRBD1. The CDR3: CASNRDRGFNQPQHF. For the CDR3, the DNA is TGTGCCAGCAACAGGGACAGGGGTTTCAATCAGCCCCAGCATTTT.